The 9 T cell receptor beta chains below were found in one sample sequenced in a study of T cell responses to AZD1222 COVID-19 vaccine. Method: immunoSEQ multiplex PCR; TCRdb's copy keeps in-frame clones and lacks some. Of 150,000 to 200,000 clones in the sample, about nine tenths were seen once. The sample here was peripheral blood, taken 28 days after the second AZD1222 dose. Receptors originate from an adult who received the AZD1222 COVID-19 vaccine.

This rearrangement joins TRBV7-9 to TRBJ2-7; the D gene is possibly TRBD1 (5 bases). The germline V gene encodes CDR1 SEHNR and CDR2 FQNEAQ (reference sequence). The CDR3 covers 14 residues. V was pared by 1 base and J by 2 bases, with 9 bases between. The DNA of the CDR3 is TGTGCCAGCAGCTTAGAGACAGCCGCCTACGAGCAGTACTTC. Translating it yields CASSLETAAYEQYF.

J is TRBJ1-2 and V is TRBV9; perhaps TRBD1 as D (5 bases). Germline-derived CDR1 and CDR2 are SGDLS and YYNGEE. CDR3 length: 14 amino acids. Trimming removed 2 bases at V and 3 bases at J, with 11 bases between. In nucleotides, the CDR3 is TGTGCCAGCAGCGTGGGAGCAGGGCACTATGGCTACACCTTC. This codes for CASSVGAGHYGYTF.

The rearrangement uses TRBV11-2 and TRBJ1-2, with D maybe TRBD1 (6 bases). Germline V CDR1 and CDR2: SGHAT, FQNNGV. The CDR3 has 14 amino acids. V lost 5 bases, J lost 7 bases, and 17 bases lay in between. CDR3 DNA sequence: TGTGCCAGCAGCCTTGGACAGTTGACTGGTGGCTACACCTTC. Encoded protein: CASSLGQLTGGYTF.

The V and J genes are TRBV5-4 and TRBJ1-2, with D possibly matching TRBD1 (5 bases). Germline V gene sequence: CDR1 SGHNT, CDR2 YYREEE (reference sequence). CDR3 length: 14 amino acids. V was pared by 5 bases and J by 8 bases, with 19 bases between. The CDR3 DNA reads as TGTGCCAGCAGTAGGGACGGATTAACTATAGGCTACACCTTC. It encodes CASSRDGLTIGYTF.

The CDR3 coding sequence is TGTGCTAGTGGTTCTCGAACTCCGTTAGAGGATCAGCCCCAGCATTTT. It is translated as CASGSRTPLEDQPQHF. The chain combines TRBV12-5 with TRBJ1-5, with D unresolved. Between the trimmed V and J ends, which lost 4 bases and 5 bases, there was a span of 18 bases. This CDR3 spans 16 amino acids. Germline CDR1 is LGHNT and CDR2 is FRNRAP.

This rearrangement joins TRBV10-1 to TRBJ2-7; a possible D gene is TRBD2 (5 bases). There are 15 residues in the CDR3. The V and J ends lost 0 bases and 2 bases respectively, with 11 bases between them. Germline V lookup: CDR1 WNHNN, CDR2 SYGVQD (reference sequence). The DNA for the CDR3 is TGCGCCAGCAGTGAGTCAGGACCAGCGGCCTACGAGCAGTACTTC. Amino acid sequence: CASSESGPAAYEQYF.

This rearrangement joins TRBV19 to TRBJ1-1, with D perhaps TRBD1 (5 bases). This CDR3 comprises 14 residues. Germline CDR1 and CDR2: LNHDA and SQIVND (reference sequence). The V and J ends lost 5 bases and 4 bases respectively, with 14 bases between them. Written as DNA, the CDR3 is TGTGCCAGTAGTCCGTCCGACAGTTTCACTGAAGCTTTCTTT. Its translation is CASSPSDSFTEAFF.

The genes are TRBV10-2 and TRBJ1-6; D is unclear. The germline CDR1 and CDR2 sequences are WSHSY and SAAADI. This CDR3 has 18 amino acids. V dropped 3 bases and J dropped 0 bases, with 15 bases sitting between them. CDR3 sequence reads: CASSDPRPHGSYNSPLHF. The CDR3 coding sequence is TGCGCCAGCAGTGACCCCCGGCCTCATGGCTCCTATAATTCACCCCTCCACTTT.

The rearrangement links TRBV5-4 to TRBJ1-5; 9 bases are a match to TRBD1. The CDR3 totals 15 residues. Per the germline V gene, CDR1 is SGHNT and CDR2 is YYREEE (reference sequence). V shed 4 bases, J shed 1 base, and the junction held 3 bases outside the gene matches. The CDR3 region is CASSKGTGSNQPQHF. CDR3 sequence (DNA): TGTGCCAGCAGCAAAGGGACAGGGAGCAATCAGCCCCAGCATTTT.